This TCR beta chain originates from a study of tumor-infiltrating lymphocytes in primary liver carcinoma. From 500 ng total RNA, TCR beta cDNA was generated with a primer in the constant region. The TCR beta library was amplified through three nested multiplex PCR rounds in a modified ARM-PCR procedure. Running 9 to 11 cycles apiece, the first two PCR rounds relied on TRBV1-TRBV30 forward primers together with a C-beta reverse primer. TCRdb re-called the multiplex PCR reads through MiXCR, storing one row per CDR3 protein. The repertoire holds 35,000 to 50,000 distinct CDR3 sequences, with 75% as singletons. Germline lookup yields CDR1 MDHEN and CDR2 SYDVKM. This CDR3 is 16 amino acids long. Turning to this clonotype: No antigen is known for it. The junction does not match germline at one end; this may be a read error.

Overall study results and limits: Between tumor regions, pairs overlapped more than tumor-adjacent and tumor-blood pairs did.

RNA and DNA were co-extracted from about 20-30 mg of unsorted bulk tissue. Sequencing was performed on tumor-adjacent normal liver tissue. The sequence was collected from a woman aged 30 to 39 with primary liver carcinoma and hepatitis B virus infection. The chain couples TRBV28 to TRBJ2-3, with D possibly matching TRBD2 (5 bases). The CDR3 loop reads CASSLLGSSRIDTQYF. CDR3 DNA: TGCGCCAGCAGTTTATTGGGCTCTAGCCGCATAGATACGCAGTATTTT.